What follows describes a single TCR beta chain. As yet, its antigen is unknown. Genes and germline come from the mouse. The read finishes 1 residue shy of the CDR3 end, and the germline J gene is used to complete it. Time point here: mouse harvest day 14 after allogeneic transplant. Tail vein injection delivered 10^7 T-cell-depleted bone marrow cells and 10^6 splenic CD5+ T cells. These data originate in a study of tissue T cells after allogeneic stem cell transplantation. Study outcomes and limitations: Which tissue TCRs were alloreactive or antigen-specific was not determined. Some clones might be persisting host cells.

Sequencing was performed with immunoSEQ multiplex PCR; in TCRdb, only in-frame clones are kept and a portion is missing. The sample gives about 5,900 clones, under 60% of which show up once; less than 40% is in the top ten. The CDR3 length is 14 residues. Germline loops: CDR1 SGHND, CDR2 FRSKSL. Trimming took 3 bases from V and 0 from J, leaving 7 bases between them. The specimen sequenced was gut tissue. The origin of this receptor is a female BALB/c mouse given C57BL/6 T cells with graft-versus-host disease after an allogeneic hematopoietic cell transplant. The chain uses TRBV15 and TRBJ2-5; the D is unclear. Incomplete CDR3 DNA: TGTGCCAGCAGTTTGGGGTTTAACCAAGACACCCAGTAC. Amino acid sequence: CASSLGFNQDTQY. In full, the CDR3 is CASSLGFNQDTQYF. The full variable domain, completed using reference TRBV15 and TRBJ2-5, is DAGVTQTPRHEVAEKGQTIILKCEPVSGHNDLFWYRQTKIQGLELLSYFRSKSLMEDGGAFKDRFKAEMLNSSFSTLKIQPTEPKDSAVYLCASSLGFNQDTQYFGPGTRLLVL.